The sequence of this T cell receptor beta chain was determined in a study of cytomegalovirus exposure and HLA in healthy donors (dated by TCRdb to about 2017). With respect to the entire study: An earlier analysis of some 600 of the donors reported 276 Gb of sequence data and approximately 120 million unique TCR beta sequences obtained from roughly 170 million T cells. About 280 gigabases of sequencing data and 91 million or so unique TCR sequences made up an early release that covered over 550 HLA-typed donors. Of the approximately 400 genotyped donors, around 81% fell in the genetic ancestry cluster associated with self-reported Caucasian donors. The study aimed to test whether signatures of past pathogen exposure could be identified by cataloging public T cell receptors. Using immunosequencing, the study profiled T cell repertoires from roughly 650 subjects and related those repertoires to cytomegalovirus serostatus. A separate validation cohort of over a hundred different subjects was used in addition to the roughly 670-subject first cohort. To predict cytomegalovirus infection status, the study combined high-throughput TCR immunosequencing, statistical association of individual TCRs with disease status, and machine learning. A later analysis re-analyzed previously published TCR beta repertoires from 650 to 800 donors and added high-resolution HLA genotyping to study TCR occurrence patterns. Rather than using new phenotypic data, the later analysis identified candidate immune exposures from TCR beta sequences and from how often those sequences occurred across donors. In an earlier analysis of roughly 600 of the donors, high-throughput TCR beta sequencing was used to judge whether each TCR beta V gene segment behaved as functional or pseudogenic. Alongside the repertoire data, information on donor age, sex, ethnicity and CMV serostatus was compiled. In a later genetic analysis, genome-wide SNP genotypes for about 65% of the roughly 670 donors were used, and that subset was treated as a discovery cohort. Every discovery cohort repertoire had been produced on one sequencing platform. Both class I and class II loci were covered by HLA typing, at four-digit resolution. Typing coverage varied by locus: about 620-640 donors for A, B, C, DRB1 and DQB1; approximately 500 for DQA1; around 570 for DPA1; roughly 450 for DPB1. Roughly five DR-DQ haplotypes were handled as single units for association and clustering because linkage in the cohort was strong. Among under 450 genotyped donors of the cohort, an average of about 240,000 unique TCR beta nucleotide sequences were sequenced per donor, 15% to 20% of them non-productive.

General study outcomes and caveats: According to a later genetic analysis, donors in an Asian-associated ancestry cluster had fewer N-insertions in productive TCRs than the approximately 610-donor mean. The classifier was reported to diagnose cytomegalovirus status with high specificity and sensitivity in both the original and validation cohorts. The earlier analysis of approximately 590 of the donors excluded around 17 rarely observed V segments, including chromosome 9 orphons, because counts were too low. CMV serostatus was the only immune exposure information available for the cohort. Linkage disequilibrium might explain the correlated functional status among segregating V segments, but an unknown experimental factor could not be ruled out. At a false discovery rate of 0.05, a later analysis linked under 20,000 TCR beta sequences to specific HLA alleles. In a later analysis, HLA-associated TCR beta chains showed more clonal expansion and lower generation probabilities than non-associated chains that were equally common. Most CMV-associated TCR beta chains appeared to be HLA-restricted in a later analysis, and the HLA associations seemed to be driven largely by CMV exposure. Some IMGT-functional V segments, including TRBV6-2 and TRBV6-3, could not be distinguished by the 87-base-pair reads and were therefore excluded. According to a later analysis, TCR association rates differed among HLA loci, with DRB1 alleles showing the most associated TCRs and HLA-C alleles showing the fewest. The cohort was sequenced for TCR beta chains only, and without alpha or paired-chain data the features that could be detected were limited. Presence/absence analyses assumed roughly uniform sequencing depth across donors, an assumption that may not hold. According to the authors, the approach could potentially be generalized to other disease states and immunological phenotypes. Because HLA typing was missing for some donors at each locus, association tests included only the typed subset. A further reported finding was that TCR beta sequences accurately predicted the HLA-A and HLA-B alleles for most subjects in the first cohort. Most TCR sequences were observed very rarely across donors, whereas some public TCRs were present in many individuals. A cluster of highly shared sequence variants was judged likely to represent a technical artifact of the sequencing pipeline. Broadly in line with IMGT annotations, most TCR beta V segments showed up in productive rearrangements about 87% or about 30% of the time in an earlier analysis of around 600 of the donors. The study gave a list of under 200 TCR beta chains associated with cytomegalovirus. Assigning TCR associations to individual alleles was difficult when HLA alleles, especially DR and DQ, strongly co-occurred. In vitro tests confirmed that three of the cytomegalovirus-associated TCR beta chains recognize cytomegalovirus antigens. A later analysis reported that several top co-occurrence clusters appeared linked to parvovirus B19, influenza, CMV and Epstein-Barr virus. In a later genetic analysis, a missense DCLRE1C variant was associated with V-gene and J-gene trimming of TCR beta chains, and the association was replicated in an independent cohort.

Library preparation employed the immunoSEQ multiplex PCR assay. A mixture of 60 forward primers for TCR Vbeta segments and 13 reverse primers for TCR Jbeta segments was used in the multiplex PCR. Amplification of the CDR3 region of rearranged TCR beta genes was performed with a multiplex PCR assay on genomic DNA. The amplified TCR beta libraries were sequenced on the Illumina HiSeq System as 87-base-pair reads. Regarding the original processing steps: A later analysis tallied around 82 million unique TCR beta chains across the 666 repertoires, and approximately 9.9 million of those chains were shared by two or more donors. Raw reads were error-corrected and collapsed into unique sequences with a nearest-neighbor algorithm that merged closely related sequences to remove PCR and sequencing errors. To assign V, D and J gene segments, CDR3 sequences were aligned to IMGT reference sequences. For a sequence to be retained, at least a six-nucleotide match to both a V gene segment and a J gene segment was required. A rearrangement was called productive if the CDR3 had no stop codons and remained in frame with V and J, and every other rearrangement was called non-productive. CDR3 was defined according to IMGT convention as the region running from the second conserved V-encoded cysteine to the conserved J-encoded phenylalanine. The earlier analysis of around 640 of the donors excluded sequences that lacked an unambiguous match to a single V gene segment. An earlier analysis of 587 of the donors called V segments functional above 56.7% productive rearrangements and segregating when the between-donor standard deviation exceeded 5%. To diagnose cytomegalovirus status from the catalog of TCR beta chain sequences, a statistical classification framework was built. In a later analysis, V and J genes were assigned by comparing TCR nucleotide sequences against IMGT/GENE-DB human TR gene sequences. Using the TCRdist pipeline, a later analysis assigned CDR3 sequences along with most-parsimonious VDJ recombination scenarios. In a later analysis, each TCR beta chain was defined by its CDR3 amino acid sequence together with its V-gene family, and reads lacking a unique V-gene family were excluded. As a way to deal with suspected cross-contamination and a sequencing artifact, a later analysis dropped 450 to 600 nucleotide sequences that were highly shared and had low generation probability. A later analysis calculated a clonal expansion index for each public chain from normalized within-repertoire ranks of inferred template counts. In a later analysis, generation probabilities were computed using a VDJ recombination model fitted to out-of-frame rearrangements, and the results were checked against IGoR. Hypergeometric tests were used in a later analysis to score TCR-TCR, TCR-HLA and TCR-CMV co-occurrence, with a repertoire-size bias correction applied to the TCR pairs. False discovery rates were estimated in a later analysis by permuting HLA or CMV assignments 20 times. In a later analysis, co-occurring TCRs were grouped using DBSCAN, and TCRdist sequence similarity was added for clustering within HLA-allele-positive subsets. Repertoires with fewer than 30,000 or more than 120,000 public chains were left out of co-occurrence clustering, as were about 5 repertoires with anomalous nucleotide sharing. The source is immuneACCESS, and TCRdb retained only in-frame sequences with V and J called. Part of the clones is not carried over; for the studies checked, unresolved V genes explain less than half of this, and the remainder is unexplained. V, J and clone size reflect that table, while D and trimming were determined from the DNA. This sample comprises under 200,000 clones, 79% of them detected only once. The top ten clones comprise around 4.3% of the sample.

About this clone: The antigen it binds to is not known. The record has no base qualities; no much larger clone is one base away.

Based on the germline V gene (reference sequence), the CDR1 and CDR2 sequences are MNHNY and SVGAGI. The CDR3 sequence holds 15 residues, the cysteine and phenylalanine included. Left in the record is the CDR3 DNA by itself, 45 bases read in frame from the first base. The junction shows trimming of 1 base on V and 3 bases on J, and the gene matches do not reach 1 base of it. The cohort was made up of approximately 700 healthy bone marrow donors. At the time of sampling, every cohort member was nominally healthy, though immune exposures that went unrecorded were likely present. The donor tested CMV seropositive and was one of the 289 seropositive cohort members. A peripheral blood sample was provided by each donor, and peripheral blood mononuclear cells were used for TCR beta sequencing. Genomic DNA was extracted from the blood cell samples with the Qiagen DNeasy Blood Extraction Kit.

Sequencing was performed on PBMCs. The clonotype originates from a woman in her 30s in good health and CMV-seropositive. The chain is assembled from TRBV6-6 and TRBJ2-1; the junction holds 9 bases that match TRBD2. The CDR3 reads as follows: CASSYLTSGYNEQFF. Here is the DNA: TGTGCCAGCAGTTACTTGACTAGCGGCTACAATGAGCAGTTCTTC.